These 10 T cell receptor beta chains share one sample of origin, sequenced in a study of blood T cell repertoires in COVID-19. Some clones are missing from TCRdb's copy, which holds only in-frame ones; the method was immunoSEQ multiplex PCR. This sample has tens of thousands of clones, with 70% to 90% found just once. Sequencing was carried out using peripheral blood. All receptors come from a human donor in a cohort sampled during active COVID-19.

The V gene is TRBV7-2, the J gene TRBJ2-7, with 7 bases identical to TRBD1. V lost 0 bases, J lost 2 bases, and 4 bases stayed unmatched. From germline, CDR1 is SGHTA and CDR2 FQGNSA. The CDR3 sequence is 15 residues long. The CDR3 DNA sequence: TGTGCCAGCAGCTTAGCCGGGACAGACCCCTACGAGCAGTACTTC. It specifies CASSLAGTDPYEQYF.

The V and J genes are TRBV5-5 and TRBJ2-1; TRBD2 agrees at 12 bases. Germline CDR1 and CDR2: SGHKS and YYEKEE (reference sequence). The CDR3 is 16 residues long. The ends lost 5 bases at V and 7 bases at J; junction bases unmatched: 10. This CDR3 reads CASRPPSGGAHNEQFF. The CDR3 DNA reads as TGTGCCAGCAGGCCTCCTAGCGGGGGGGCCCATAATGAGCAGTTCTTC.

The rearrangement links TRBV2 to TRBJ1-5, with no clear D. The CDR3 contains 15 residues. The V gene's germline CDR1 is SNHLY and CDR2 FYNNEI. With 7 bases removed from V and 0 bases from J, the gap between germline ends came to 13 bases. The CDR3 DNA follows: TGTGCCAGCACATTTCATGACAATAGCAATCAGCCCCAGCATTTT. Translation: CASTFHDNSNQPQHF.

The chain recombines TRBV27 with TRBJ2-7; the D is unclear. Germline CDR1 is MNHEY and CDR2 is SMNVEV (reference sequence). V dropped 5 bases and J dropped 4 bases, with 9 bases sitting between them. The CDR3 sequence is 12 residues long. CDR3 residues: CASSANVYEQYF. The CDR3 nucleotides read TGTGCCAGCAGTGCTAATGTATACGAGCAGTACTTC.

The chain couples TRBV27 to TRBJ2-7, with 11 positions matching TRBD2. The CDR3 runs 15 residues. The trim removed 8 bases at V and 1 base at J, leaving 7 bases unmatched. Germline V gives CDR1 MNHEY, CDR2 SMNVEV (reference sequence). In DNA, the CDR3 is TGTGCCAGCGGTTATAGCGGGGGGGCGTCCTACGAGCAGTACTTC. Translation gives CASGYSGGASYEQYF.

CDR3 protein: CASREAAGAAAQYF. The CDR3 DNA sequence: TGCGCCAGCAGGGAAGCGGCAGGGGCTGCGGCCCAGTACTTC. The chain combines TRBV5-1 with TRBJ2-5; D might be TRBD1 (6 bases). The CDR3 consists of 14 residues. With 5 bases removed from V and 9 bases from J, the gap between germline ends came to 20 bases. From germline, CDR1 is SGHRS and CDR2 YFSETQ. The full variable domain, with the rest looked up from reference TRBV5-1 and TRBJ2-5, is KAGVTQTPRYLIKTRGQQVTLSCSPISGHRSVSWYQQTPGQGLQFLFEYFSETQRNKGNFPGRFSGRQFSNSRSEMNVSTLELGDSALYLCASREAAGAAAQYFGPGTRLLVL.

This clone appeared a few times. The chain couples TRBV1 to TRBJ2-2; the listed D gene, TRBD2, was not tested against the DNA. TRBV1 is deemed a pseudogene. This CDR3 region has 18 residues. CDR3 in amino acids: CTSSQEQGSRGAPGELFF. Here the CDR3 DNA reads TGCACCAGCAGCCAAGAGCAGGGATCCCGGGGGGCTCCCGGGGAGCTGTTTTTT.

This sequence joins TRBV4-1 and TRBJ1-1; D not certain. The CDR3 is made up of 14 amino acids. V was pared by 0 bases and J by 2 bases, with 7 bases between. The germline gives CDR1 MGHRA, CDR2 YSYEKL. The CDR3 DNA is TGCGCCAGCAGCCAAGAGAGCCGAAACACTGAAGCTTTCTTT. This translates into CASSQESRNTEAFF.

This chain joins TRBV7-6 and TRBJ1-6; D might be TRBD1 (5 bases). The CDR3 covers 14 residues. V lost 0 bases to trimming and J lost 10 bases, with 10 bases between them. Germline assignment: CDR1 SGHVS and CDR2 FNYEAQ. The CDR3, as DNA: TGTGCCAGCAGCTTAGCGGCAGGGCAGTCACCCCTCCACTTT. It specifies CASSLAAGQSPLHF.

This clone occurred a few times. The genes are TRBV9 and TRBJ1-2; D unclear. V was clipped by 0 bases and J by 14 bases, with 20 bases between them. CDR3 length equals 14 residues. Germline V lookup: CDR1 SGDLS, CDR2 YYNGEE. CDR3 amino acids: CASSVVMFGARPTF. The CDR3 bases are TGTGCCAGCAGCGTAGTTATGTTCGGAGCCCGCCCGACCTTC. Together with reference TRBV9 and TRBJ1-2, the CDR3 gives the full variable domain: DSGVTQTPKHLITATGQRVTLRCSPRSGDLSVYWYQQSLDQGLQFLIQYYNGEERAKGNILERFSAQQFPDLHSELNLSSLELGDSALYFCASSVVMFGARPTFGSGTRLTVV.